These 20 T cell receptor beta chains came from one sample sequenced in a study of CD8 T cells in Susac syndrome. Reverse transcription of about 0.45 to 1 ug RNA was carried out with random hexamers. TCRdb used MiXCR to reprocess the immunoSEQ multiplex PCR reads, holding one entry per CDR3 protein. Of about 130,000 distinct CDR3 sequences in the sample, around 94% were seen once. The sample consisted of CD8+ T cells from PBMCs. These receptor sequences come from a human donor with Susac syndrome.

This chain connects TRBV10-2 to TRBJ2-2, with 7 bases fitting TRBD2. This CDR3 region has 16 residues. CDR1 is WSHSY, CDR2 SAAADI, per germline. J lost 7 bases, V lost 2 bases, and 10 bases had no gene match. CDR3 amino acids: CASSEEAGTNYGELFF. The CDR3, as DNA: TGCGCCAGCAGTGAGGAAGCGGGAACGAATTACGGGGAGCTGTTTTTT.

This chain joins TRBV29-1 and TRBJ1-2; a weak D match, TRBD1 (6 bases). CDR1 SQVTM and CDR2 ANQGSEA come from the germline V gene. The CDR3 is 13 residues long. The V end lost 6 bases, the J end lost 5 bases, and 16 bases lay between the germline ends. The CDR3 reads CSVEQGEGYGYTF. The CDR3 DNA follows: TGCAGCGTCGAACAGGGTGAGGGATATGGCTACACCTTC.

This clonotype appeared once. The chain recombines TRBV13 with TRBJ1-2, with a tentative D call TRBD1 (5 bases). In germline, CDR1 is PRHDT, CDR2 FYEKMQ (reference sequence). The CDR3 runs 13 residues. V lost 0 bases to trimming and J lost 5 bases, with 7 bases between them. The chain's CDR3 is CASSLGTEYGYTF. CDR3 DNA: TGTGCCAGCAGCTTAGGGACAGAATATGGCTACACCTTC.

The rearrangement uses TRBV27 and TRBJ2-7; maybe TRBD1 (6 bases). Trimming stripped 3 bases from V and 3 bases from J, with 12 bases between. This CDR3 region has 14 residues. Germline V lookup: CDR1 MNHEY, CDR2 SMNVEV (reference sequence). In nucleotides, the CDR3 is TGTGCCAGCAGTTTCCGAGGACAGCTCTACGAGCAGTACTTC. Translated, it gives CASSFRGQLYEQYF.

The chain employs TRBV4-1 and TRBJ2-7; 10 bases are a match to TRBD1. The trim removed 0 bases at V and 5 bases at J, leaving 4 bases unmatched. In germline, CDR1 is MGHRA, CDR2 YSYEKL. The CDR3 totals 15 residues. CDR3 DNA: TGCGCCAGCAGCCAAGACCCCGGGACAGGGGACGAGCAGTACTTC. Protein: CASSQDPGTGDEQYF.

The chain has TRBV6-4 and TRBJ2-2; possible D gene TRBD2, 6 bases. The germline V gene has CDR1 MRHNA and CDR2 SNTAGT. Trimming pared 5 bases from V and 4 bases from J, leaving 11 bases between. This CDR3 is built from 14 residues. This CDR3 is CASSKIAATGELFF. Here the CDR3 DNA reads TGTGCCAGCAGTAAAATAGCGGCCACCGGGGAGCTGTTTTTT.

The chain links TRBV7-6 to TRBJ2-4, with D uncertain. Trimming removed 4 bases from V and 3 bases from J, with 13 bases in between. Germline V gene lookup returns CDR1 SGHVS and CDR2 FNYEAQ. CDR3 length: 15 amino acids. The DNA for the CDR3 is TGTGCCAGCAGCTCTTACGGACCGGACAAAAACATTCAGTACTTC. Its translation: CASSSYGPDKNIQYF. The complete variable domain, with remaining parts taken from reference TRBV7-6 and TRBJ2-4, reads GAGVSQSPRYKVTKRGQDVALRCDPISGHVSLYWYRQALGQGPEFLTYFNYEAQQDKSGLPNDRFSAERPEGSISTLTIQRTEQRDSAMYRCASSSYGPDKNIQYFGAGTRLSVL.

This chain connects TRBV19 to TRBJ1-1; D call uncertain. CDR3 length: 14 residues. Trimming took 5 bases from V and 2 from J, leaving 12 bases between them. CDR1 LNHDA and CDR2 SQIVND come from the germline V gene (reference sequence). This CDR3 is CASSVMGLNTEAFF. DNA of the CDR3: TGTGCCAGTAGTGTGATGGGCCTCAACACTGAAGCTTTCTTT.

Here the CDR3 reads CASSVSGGWYEQYF. The CDR3 region has the DNA TGTGCCAGCAGCGTGTCAGGGGGGTGGTACGAGCAGTACTTC. The chain employs TRBV9 and TRBJ2-7; D may be TRBD1 (7 bases). V lost 2 bases to trimming and J lost 4 bases, with 13 bases between them. The CDR3 length is 14 residues. Germline V CDR1 and CDR2: SGDLS, YYNGEE.

The chain employs TRBV6-1 and TRBJ2-3, with TRBD1 matching 7 bases. CDR1 and CDR2 (germline): MNHNS, SASEGT. This CDR3 is built from 15 residues. The V segment lost 2 bases and the J segment 2 bases; nucleotides outside the gene matches: 4. The CDR3 nucleotides are TGTGCCAGCAGTGAATTGACAGGGTCCACAGATACGCAGTATTTT. Amino acid sequence: CASSELTGSTDTQYF.

V usage is TRBV25-1 and J usage is TRBJ2-7; no clear D gene. CDR3 length equals 15 residues. V shed 7 bases and J shed 2 bases, with 18 bases lying between them. The V gene's germline CDR1 is MGHDK and CDR2 SYGVNS. The CDR3 DNA is TGTGCCAGCAAGCCTTATGAACCACCGCCCTACGAGCAGTACTTC. Translating it yields CASKPYEPPPYEQYF.

V is TRBV20-1 and J is TRBJ1-1, with TRBD1 as a possible D gene (5 bases). Germline V gene sequence: CDR1 DFQATT, CDR2 SNEGSKA (reference sequence). This CDR3 spans 12 amino acids. Trimming pared 2 bases from V and 8 bases from J, leaving 12 bases between. DNA for the CDR3: TGCAGTGCTAGAAAAGGGGAGCTGGAAGCTTTCTTT. As protein: CSARKGELEAFF.

V is TRBV12-3 or TRBV12-4 and J is TRBJ2-2; a possible D gene is TRBD2 (5 bases). Trimming shortened V by 6 bases and J by 13 bases, and 12 bases separated the two germline ends. The CDR3 runs to 11 residues. The CDR3 DNA sequence: TGTGCCAGCAGCTCCGGGATTGGGCTGTTTTTT. Translation gives CASSSGIGLFF.

The chain employs TRBV25-1 and TRBJ2-5, with TRBD1 matching over 9 bases. This CDR3 region has 15 residues. The ends lost 4 bases at V and 2 bases at J; junction bases unmatched: 5. CDR1 and CDR2 (germline): MGHDK, SYGVNS. In DNA, the CDR3 is TGTGCCAGCAGTGGGGACAGGGCCCTACAAGAGACCCAGTACTTC. Residues: CASSGDRALQETQYF.

Of note for this clonotype: An end of the junction differs from the germline gene, which may be a read error. The chain employs TRBV5-1 and TRBJ1-2; D gene unclear. In germline, CDR1 is SGHRS, CDR2 YFSETQ. The CDR3 has 11 amino acids. CDR3 in DNA: TGTGCCAGCAGTTCGGGTTATGGCTACACCTTC. Its protein is CASSSGYGYTF.

The chain joins TRBV13 to TRBJ2-4; possible D gene TRBD2, 6 bases. The CDR3 consists of 13 residues. Between the trimmed V and J ends, which lost 5 bases and 4 bases, there was a span of 9 bases. The germline V gene encodes CDR1 PRHDT and CDR2 FYEKMQ (reference sequence). The CDR3 is CASSMGLKNIQYF. The CDR3 DNA sequence: TGTGCCAGCAGCATGGGACTTAAAAACATTCAGTACTTC.

The V call is TRBV20-1, the J call TRBJ2-5, with 7 nucleotides matching TRBD2. With 6 bases clipped from V and 5 bases from J, the junction kept 9 bases outside the gene matches. The CDR3 consists of 13 residues. Germline CDR1 is DFQATT and CDR2 is SNEGSKA (reference sequence). CDR3 amino acids: CSAIGTSEETQYF. CDR3 coding DNA: TGCAGTGCCATAGGCACTAGCGAGGAGACCCAGTACTTC.

This clonotype was seen a few times. V is TRBV9 and J is TRBJ1-5; D perhaps matches TRBD1 (5 bases). The CDR3 runs to 15 residues. V shed 2 bases and J shed 1 base, with 10 bases lying between them. Germline V gene lookup returns CDR1 SGDLS and CDR2 YYNGEE. CDR3 DNA sequence: TGTGCCAGCAGCGTCGGGGGGGAAAGCAATCAGCCCCAGCATTTT. Protein: CASSVGGESNQPQHF.

The chain links TRBV5-6 to TRBJ1-1; D uncertain. Germline assignment: CDR1 SGHDT and CDR2 YYEEEE. CDR3 size: 13 residues. V was shortened by 0 bases and J by 6 bases, with 9 bases between the two germline ends. In DNA, the CDR3 is TGTGCCAGCAGCTTGGATCGACAAGCTGAAGCTTTCTTT. It is translated as CASSLDRQAEAFF.

This clonotype was seen just once. The chain couples TRBV27 to TRBJ2-7; 9 bases match TRBD2. V gave up 3 bases and J gave up 7 bases; unmatched junction bases: 13. Germline V gene lookup returns CDR1 MNHEY and CDR2 SMNVEV (reference sequence). The CDR3 has 16 amino acids. DNA of the CDR3: TGTGCCAGCAGTTTCATGGGCGGGAGGGGGCCGGCAGAGCAGTACTTC. Translating it yields CASSFMGGRGPAEQYF.